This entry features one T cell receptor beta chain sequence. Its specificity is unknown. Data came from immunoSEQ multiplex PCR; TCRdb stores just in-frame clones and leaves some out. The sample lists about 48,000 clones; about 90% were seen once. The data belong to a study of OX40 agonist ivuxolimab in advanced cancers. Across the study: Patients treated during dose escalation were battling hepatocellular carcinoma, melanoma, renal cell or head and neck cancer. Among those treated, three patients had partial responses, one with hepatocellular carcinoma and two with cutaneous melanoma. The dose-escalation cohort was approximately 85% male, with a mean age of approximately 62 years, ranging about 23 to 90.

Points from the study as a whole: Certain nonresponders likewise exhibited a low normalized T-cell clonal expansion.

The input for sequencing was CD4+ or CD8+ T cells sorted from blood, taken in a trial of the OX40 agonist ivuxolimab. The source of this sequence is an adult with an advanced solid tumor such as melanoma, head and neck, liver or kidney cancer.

The CDR3 DNA reads as TGTGCCAGCAGCCACGTACCTTCCAATGAGCAGTTCTTC. This translates into CASSHVPSNEQFF. V and J are TRBV9 and TRBJ2-1; no definite D call. The CDR3 length is 13 residues. Germline lookup yields CDR1 SGDLS and CDR2 YYNGEE. Trimming removed 4 bases at V and 6 bases at J, with 11 bases between.